This T cell receptor (beta chain) is drawn from a study of blood T cell repertoires in COVID-19. Study as a whole: Sources were T cells, B-cell-depleted T cells, or PBMCs; the material itself was cDNA or gDNA.

Authors' methods: Estimation of nucleated cell counts was performed using reference gene primer amplification. Profiled with immunoSEQ multiplex PCR; TCRdb holds only in-frame clones, not every one. That table is the source of V, J and clone size, and D and trimming were worked out from the DNA. The sample yields more than 300,000 clones, roughly nine tenths seen once. This CDR3 is built from 15 residues. The germline V gene encodes CDR1 GTSNPN and CDR2 SVGIG (reference sequence). With V trimmed by 1 base and J by 8 bases, 8 bases remained unmatched. Patients of the Seattle cohort, enrolled during active infection, were followed longitudinally.

The TCR sequence derives from a woman in her thirties with COVID-19, enrolled during active disease. This chain joins TRBV30 and TRBJ1-6; 7 bases fit TRBD1. Sequencing was done on a sample of peripheral blood. CDR3 DNA sequence: TGTGCCTGGAGTGGATCGACAGGGTGGGATTCACCCCTCCACTTT. Amino acids: CAWSGSTGWDSPLHF. Full variable domain (rest looked up from reference TRBV30 and TRBJ1-6): SQTIHQWPATLVQPVGSPLSLECTVEGTSNPNLYWYRQAAGRGLQLLFYSVGIGQISSEVPQNLSASRPQDRQFILSSKKLLLSDSGFYLCAWSGSTGWDSPLHFGNGTRLTVT.